Here is one T cell receptor beta chain with its context. The germline CDR1 and CDR2 sequences are MNHEY and SVGAGI. The CDR3 extends over 15 amino acids. V was clipped by 5 bases and J by 4 bases, with 17 bases between them. These data belong to a study of patients and donors after allogeneic stem cell transplantation. TCRdb used MiXCR to reprocess the RT-PCR reads, holding one entry per CDR3 protein. The repertoire includes roughly 40,000 distinct CDR3 sequences, over 25% of them detected once, and roughly 70% sits in the top ten. The rearrangement links TRBV6-5 to TRBJ2-5; D ambiguous. The sample taken for sequencing was blood, either unsorted or a sorted T cell fraction (not recorded which). The sequence came from a human donor who was either an allogeneic HSCT recipient or a stem cell or donor lymphocyte infusion donor (not recorded which). It is not recorded whose cells these are; they may come from a transplant donor. The CDR3 region is CASSSALWGRETQYF. The CDR3 bases are TGTGCCAGCAGTAGCGCCCTATGGGGTAGAGAGACCCAGTACTTC.